The 19 T cell receptor beta chains presented below share a single source sample, sequenced in a study of CD8+ T cells in alopecia areata. cDNA reverse transcribed from extracted RNA served as the sequencing template. Only in-frame clones appear in the TCRdb table, and some are missing; sequencing was by immunoSEQ multiplex PCR. The sample lists over 100,000 clones, around 56% occurring once. The treatment denotes: oral pan-JAK inhibitor, 5-10 mg twice daily. This specimen consisted of CD4+ T cells sorted from blood, obtained at week 4, from a patient treated with tofacitinib. These receptors came from a human donor with alopecia areata.

This clone was picked up a small number of times. V is TRBV5-1 and J is TRBJ2-7; possible D gene TRBD1, 7 bases. Germline V gene data show CDR1 as SGHRS and CDR2 as YFSETQ. V lost 7 bases to trimming and J lost 0 bases, with 11 bases between them. The CDR3 has 13 residues. DNA of the CDR3: TGCGCCAGCCGCGGGACAGTCTCCTACGAGCAGTACTTC. The encoded protein is CASRGTVSYEQYF.

This clone was counted between two and nine times. This rearrangement joins TRBV29-1 to TRBJ1-5; no reliable D call. V lost 5 bases and J lost 3, with 8 bases in between. Germline V lookup: CDR1 SQVTM, CDR2 ANQGSEA. The CDR3 runs 12 residues. CDR3 DNA: TGCAGCGTTCAGAGCTTCAATCAGCCCCAGCATTTT. It encodes CSVQSFNQPQHF.

The chain combines TRBV7-3 with TRBJ2-3; TRBD2 agrees at 11 bases. CDR1 is SGHTA, CDR2 FQGTGA, per germline. V shed 3 bases and J 5 bases; nucleotides not matched to a gene: 4. The CDR3 sequence is 15 residues long. Written as DNA, the CDR3 is TGTGCCAGCAGCTTGACTAGCGGGAATCGAGATACGCAGTATTTT. Translating gives CASSLTSGNRDTQYF.

The genes are TRBV29-1 and TRBJ1-2; D is undetermined. CDR1 SQVTM and CDR2 ANQGSEA come from the germline V gene. V lost 5 bases and J lost 6, with 19 bases in between. The CDR3 spans 14 residues. As DNA, the CDR3 is TGCAGCGTTCGCCCCGCCGGGCCCGGAAATGGCTACACCTTC. It specifies CSVRPAGPGNGYTF.

This clone has more than one count but fewer than ten. V and J are TRBV29-1 and TRBJ2-1, with a tentative D call TRBD1 (6 bases). V shed 7 bases and J shed 0 bases, with 13 bases lying between them. The CDR3 extends over 14 amino acids. Germline lookup yields CDR1 SQVTM and CDR2 ANQGSEA. The CDR3 sequence is CSGYRVTSYNEQFF. The CDR3 DNA sequence: TGCAGCGGCTACAGGGTGACCTCCTACAATGAGCAGTTCTTC.

The rearrangement joins TRBV7-9 to TRBJ1-2; possibly TRBD1 for D (5 bases). This CDR3 comprises 12 residues. Looked up from germline, CDR1 is SEHNR and CDR2 is FQNEAQ (reference sequence). The germline V and J ends were trimmed by 0 bases and 14 bases, with 13 bases remaining between them. The DNA for the CDR3 is TGTGCCAGCAGCTTAGCTTTACAGGCGGTAACCTTC. It specifies CASSLALQAVTF.

The chain links TRBV15 to TRBJ2-1, with 11 nucleotides matching TRBD1. V dropped 0 bases and J dropped 8; count of bases not matched to a gene: 6. The germline V gene has CDR1 LNHNV and CDR2 YYDKDF (reference sequence). The CDR3 extends over 16 amino acids. CDR3 sequence: CATSRDVDRGRDEQFF. DNA of the CDR3: TGTGCCACCAGCAGAGATGTGGACAGGGGGCGCGATGAGCAGTTCTTC.

The chain recombines TRBV27 with TRBJ1-6, with TRBD1 matching 7 bases. The germline V gene encodes CDR1 MNHEY and CDR2 SMNVEV (reference sequence). This CDR3 comprises 15 residues. The ends lost 5 bases at V and 6 bases at J; junction bases unmatched: 7. CDR3 region: CASSPGQEGNSPLHF. The CDR3 bases are TGTGCCAGCAGTCCCGGACAGGAGGGTAATTCACCCCTCCACTTT.

In this sample, this clone turned up a few times. The chain couples TRBV6-5 to TRBJ1-1; TRBD1 matches 8 bases. This CDR3 is 12 amino acids long. The V segment lost 8 bases and the J segment 3 bases; nucleotides outside the gene matches: 2. Germline loops: CDR1 MNHEY, CDR2 SVGAGI. As DNA, the CDR3 is TGTGCCAGCGAGGACAGGGACACTGAAGCTTTCTTT. Translation gives CASEDRDTEAFF.

The rearrangement links TRBV4-1 to TRBJ2-7; tentatively, D is TRBD1 or TRBD2 (5 bases each). The V end was cut by 4 bases, the J end by 3 bases, with 10 bases between. The germline CDR1 and CDR2 sequences are MGHRA and YSYEKL. CDR3 length equals 13 residues. The CDR3 region has the DNA TGCGCCAGCAGCCGGGAGACAGTCTACGAGCAGTACTTC. Translating gives CASSRETVYEQYF.

V and J are TRBV25-1 and TRBJ2-3, with no clear D. There are 13 residues in the CDR3. Germline CDR1 and CDR2: MGHDK and SYGVNS. Deletions cut 8 bases from V and 6 bases from J, with 15 bases between. The CDR3 DNA follows: TGTGCCAGCCGTCTCACAGTTGGGGATACGCAGTATTTT. This gives the protein CASRLTVGDTQYF.

The chain carries TRBV27 and TRBJ1-2, with 8 bases matching TRBD1. The CDR3 consists of 15 residues. V shed 5 bases, J shed 8 bases, and the junction held 13 bases outside the gene matches. In germline, CDR1 is MNHEY, CDR2 SMNVEV (reference sequence). CDR3 region: CASSPLGTGRLGYTF. CDR3 DNA sequence: TGTGCCAGCAGTCCGCTCGGGACAGGACGTCTGGGCTACACCTTC.

This clone is a singleton in its sample. The rearrangement joins TRBV7-6 to TRBJ2-2; tentatively, D is TRBD2 (5 bases). Trimming shortened V by 1 base and J by 0 bases, and 9 bases separated the two germline ends. The CDR3 sequence is 16 residues long. Germline V gene data show CDR1 as SGHVS and CDR2 as FNYEAQ. The chain's CDR3 is CASSLVGGSNTGELFF. As DNA, the CDR3 is TGTGCCAGCAGCTTAGTCGGCGGGTCGAACACCGGGGAGCTGTTTTTT. Drawing the rest from reference TRBV7-6 and TRBJ2-2, the complete variable domain is GAGVSQSPRYKVTKRGQDVALRCDPISGHVSLYWYRQALGQGPEFLTYFNYEAQQDKSGLPNDRFSAERPEGSISTLTIQRTEQRDSAMYRCASSLVGGSNTGELFFGEGSRLTVL.

This clone has a handful of counts. J is TRBJ1-4 and V is TRBV5-1; D may be TRBD1 (5 bases). CDR3 length equals 14 residues. Trimming took 2 bases from V and 8 from J, leaving 13 bases between them. The V gene's germline CDR1 is SGHRS and CDR2 YFSETQ. The DNA of the CDR3 is TGCGCCAGCAGCTTCGGAGGGACGGGCGAAAAACTGTTTTTT. This codes for CASSFGGTGEKLFF. Full variable domain (outside the CDR3, taken from reference TRBV5-1 and TRBJ1-4): KAGVTQTPRYLIKTRGQQVTLSCSPISGHRSVSWYQQTPGQGLQFLFEYFSETQRNKGNFPGRFSGRQFSNSRSEMNVSTLELGDSALYLCASSFGGTGEKLFFGSGTQLSVL.

This clone showed up just a few times. This chain links TRBV4-1 with TRBJ2-1; 7 bases are shared with TRBD2. V shed 4 bases, J shed 8 bases, and the junction held 11 bases outside the gene matches. Per the germline V gene, CDR1 is MGHRA and CDR2 is YSYEKL. This CDR3 comprises 15 residues. CDR3 bases: TGCGCCAGCAGCCTCTCGTCAGCTAGCGGCTATGAGCAGTTCTTC. It codes for CASSLSSASGYEQFF.

This clone turned up a few times. The chain links TRBV4-1 to TRBJ2-3; 11 positions match TRBD2. Germline lookup yields CDR1 MGHRA and CDR2 YSYEKL. J lost 3 bases, V lost 0 bases, and 2 bases had no gene match. This CDR3 spans 16 amino acids. CDR3 in DNA: TGCGCCAGCAGCCAAGAGGCTAGCGGGAGGACAGATACGCAGTATTTT. Residues: CASSQEASGRTDTQYF.

This chain uses TRBV25-1 with TRBJ2-1; D gene unclear. V lost 9 bases, J lost 5 bases, and 14 bases lay in between. Germline CDR1 is MGHDK and CDR2 is SYGVNS. CDR3 size: 13 residues. CDR3 amino acids: CASRHGANNEQFF. CDR3 nucleotide sequence: TGTGCCAGTCGTCACGGCGCTAACAATGAGCAGTTCTTC.

Only a few counts were recorded for this clone. The rearrangement joins TRBV29-1 to TRBJ2-7, with 7 bases lining up with TRBD1. Germline CDR1 reads SQVTM; CDR2 reads ANQGSEA. The CDR3 runs to 11 residues. V was pared by 1 base and J by 7 bases, with 1 base of the junction left unmatched. In DNA, the CDR3 is TGCAGCGTTGAAGGGGACAGTGAGCAGTACTTC. This codes for CSVEGDSEQYF.

The chain recombines TRBV7-9 with TRBJ1-1; 7 bases map to TRBD1. Germline CDR1 and CDR2: SEHNR and FQNEAQ (reference sequence). The CDR3 is made up of 14 amino acids. V trimming: 5 bases; J trimming: 3 bases; junction bases outside the gene matches: 6. For the CDR3, the DNA is TGTGCCAGCAGCCCGACAGGGAGTGACACTGAAGCTTTCTTT. Its translation: CASSPTGSDTEAFF. The whole variable domain, remainder taken from reference TRBV7-9 and TRBJ1-1, is DTGVSQNPRHKITKRGQNVTFRCDPISEHNRLYWYRQTLGQGPEFLTYFQNEAQLEKSRLLSDRFSAERPKGSFSTLEIQRTEQGDSAMYLCASSPTGSDTEAFFGQGTRLTVV.